This record looks at one TCR beta chain sequence and its context. Time point in this sample: blood 4 weeks post-SBRT, at nephrectomy. Treatment defined: 15 Gy SBRT to primary tumor, nephrectomy 4 weeks later. The data were obtained in a study of radiation and T cells in renal cell carcinoma. TCRdb's table, derived via immunoSEQ multiplex PCR, lists solely in-frame clones and lacks some. This sample carries around 170,000 clones, about 88% of them seen once, and the ten largest clones take 11%. This CDR3 contains 13 residues. V lost 8 bases to trimming and J lost 3 bases; unmatched junction nucleotides: 7. Germline V gene data show CDR1 as MNHNS and CDR2 as SASEGT.

The chain couples TRBV6-1 to TRBJ2-7; 7 nucleotides agree with TRBD1. The sequencing here drew on blood, taken from a patient whose treatment included radiotherapy and nephrectomy. This TCR was sampled from a woman aged 45-65 years with renal cell carcinoma. The CDR3 DNA sequence: TGTGCCAGCGAGGGACAGCGCCACTACGAGCAGTACTTC. Protein product: CASEGQRHYEQYF.